This T cell receptor beta chain was obtained from a study of technical replicates of blood from several donors. Only one count was recorded for this clone. TCRdb's table, derived via immunoSEQ multiplex PCR, lists solely in-frame clones and lacks some. Of more than 75,000 clones in the sample, 65% to 90% were seen once. Germline V gives CDR1 SGDLS, CDR2 YYNGEE. V lost 0 bases and J lost 7, with 16 bases in between. The CDR3 spans 15 residues. The sequence came from a human donor in good health. Some clones in this sample may be carry-over from other donors' samples. The chain has TRBV9 and TRBJ1-1; D gene unclear. The source material was PBMCs. The CDR3 coding sequence is TGTGCCAGCAGCGTAGGGTCAGACGCGAGGTATGAAGCTTTCTTT. Its protein product is CASSVGSDARYEAFF.